The entry that follows covers one T cell receptor (beta chain) sequence. The CDR3 spans 13 residues. Germline lookup yields CDR1 ENHRY and CDR2 SYGVKD. Deletions cut 0 bases from V and 8 bases from J, with 10 bases between. This entry comes from a study of tumor and adjacent non-tumor tissue in lung cancer. Across the whole study: Patients comprised approximately eleven adenocarcinoma, a couple of squamous cell carcinoma and 1 small cell lung cancer.

TCRbeta libraries were built with three rounds of nested PCR, modified from ARM-PCR. TCRdb re-analysed the multiplex PCR reads in MiXCR, keeping a single row per CDR3 protein. The data contain 44,000 or so distinct CDR3 sequences, roughly two thirds of them singletons. The template was RNA from unsorted bulk tissue. This non-tumor lung sample came from over 3 cm beyond the tumor edge. The chain has TRBV10-3 and TRBJ1-2; no definite D call. The sequence was obtained from a middle-aged woman with non-small cell lung cancer. The sample was distant non-tumor lung tissue. The CDR3 protein is CAISESGSPGYTF. The DNA of the CDR3 is TGTGCCATCAGTGAGTCGGGGTCCCCAGGCTACACCTTC.